The clone carrying this T cell receptor beta chain was observed once. Under the authors' procedure: It was from reference gene primer amplification that nucleated cell counts were estimated. Repertoires were generated with immunoSEQ multiplex PCR, while TCRdb's copy carries only in-frame clones and drops some. D and trimming come from the DNA, and the V and J calls and clone size come from that table. The data show some 38,000 clones, with 80% to 90% seen just once and less than 12% held by the top ten. The data were taken from a study of blood T cell repertoires in COVID-19. This CDR3 is 16 amino acids long. V lost 0 bases and J 1 base, leaving 11 bases between the germline ends.

Sequencing was carried out using peripheral blood. The gene calls are TRBV23-1 and TRBJ2-3; the D is unclear. TRBV23-1 carries the ORF label, with uncertain function. This sequence was found in a man aged 55 to 70 in a cohort sampled during active COVID-19. In DNA, the CDR3 is TGCGCCAGCAGTCAATCACACGACTTTGGCACAGATACGCAGTATTTT. Its protein product is CASSQSHDFGTDTQYF.